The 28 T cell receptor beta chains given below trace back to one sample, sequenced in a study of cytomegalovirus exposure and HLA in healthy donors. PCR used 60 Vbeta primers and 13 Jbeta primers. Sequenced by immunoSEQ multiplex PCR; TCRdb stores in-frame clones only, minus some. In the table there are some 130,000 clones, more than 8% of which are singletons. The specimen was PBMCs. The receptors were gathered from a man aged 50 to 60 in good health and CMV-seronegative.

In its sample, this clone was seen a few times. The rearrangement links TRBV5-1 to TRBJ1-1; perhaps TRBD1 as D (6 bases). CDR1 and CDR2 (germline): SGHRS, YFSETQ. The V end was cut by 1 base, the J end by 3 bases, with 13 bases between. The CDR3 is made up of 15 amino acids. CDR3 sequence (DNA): TGCGCCAGCAGCTTGCAGTCGCAGGGGTACACTGAAGCTTTCTTT. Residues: CASSLQSQGYTEAFF.

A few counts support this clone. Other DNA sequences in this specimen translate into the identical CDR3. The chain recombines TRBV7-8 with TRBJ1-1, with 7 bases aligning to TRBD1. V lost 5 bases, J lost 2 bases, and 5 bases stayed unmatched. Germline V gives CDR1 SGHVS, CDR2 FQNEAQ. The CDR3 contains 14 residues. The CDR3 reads CASSVNRGNTEAFF. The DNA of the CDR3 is TGTGCCAGCAGCGTAAACAGGGGTAACACTGAAGCTTTCTTT.

Here the CDR3 reads CASSEGDRTLYGYTF. CDR3 nucleotides: TGTGCCAGCAGTGAAGGGGACAGGACCCTCTATGGCTACACCTTC. The chain is built from TRBV6-1 and TRBJ1-2, with 8 nucleotides matching TRBD1. V was clipped by 1 base and J by 4 bases; unmatched bases: 5. CDR3 length: 15 amino acids. Germline lookup yields CDR1 MNHNS and CDR2 SASEGT.

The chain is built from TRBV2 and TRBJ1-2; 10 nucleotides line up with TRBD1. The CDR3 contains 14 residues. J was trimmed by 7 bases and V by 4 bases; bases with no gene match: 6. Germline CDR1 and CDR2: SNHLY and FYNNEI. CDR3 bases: TGTGCCAGCAGTGTGGACAGGGGGTCCGCTGGCTACACCTTC. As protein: CASSVDRGSAGYTF.

This chain's CDR3 is CASTGARSAEQFF. The CDR3 DNA reads TGCGCCAGCACTGGGGCAAGGAGTGCTGAGCAGTTCTTC. The rearrangement links TRBV10-2 to TRBJ2-1; perhaps TRBD1 as D (5 bases). V was shortened by 7 bases and J by 9 bases, with 16 bases between the two germline ends. Germline-derived CDR1 and CDR2 are WSHSY and SAAADI. The CDR3 loop spans 13 amino acids.

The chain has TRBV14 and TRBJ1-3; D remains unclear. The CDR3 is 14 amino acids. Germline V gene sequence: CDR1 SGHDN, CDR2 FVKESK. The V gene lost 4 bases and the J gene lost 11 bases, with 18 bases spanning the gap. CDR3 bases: TGTGCCAGCAGCCCAACACTATTGGCCACGCCCATATATTTT. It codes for CASSPTLLATPIYF.

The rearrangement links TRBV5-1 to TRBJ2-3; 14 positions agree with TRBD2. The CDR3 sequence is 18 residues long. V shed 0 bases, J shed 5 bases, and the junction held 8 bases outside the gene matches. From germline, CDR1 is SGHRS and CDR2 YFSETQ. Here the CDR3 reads CASSLALTSGGARDTQYF. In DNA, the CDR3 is TGCGCCAGCAGCTTGGCCCTGACTAGCGGGGGGGCGAGAGATACGCAGTATTTT.

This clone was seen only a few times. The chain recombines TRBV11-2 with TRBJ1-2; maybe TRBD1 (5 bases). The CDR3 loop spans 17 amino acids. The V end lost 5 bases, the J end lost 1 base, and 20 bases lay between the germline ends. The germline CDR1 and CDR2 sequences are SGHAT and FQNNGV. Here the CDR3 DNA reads TGTGCCAGCAGCGGGGGGGGGTTCCAGGGTAGTAACTATGGCTACACCTTC. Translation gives CASSGGGFQGSNYGYTF.

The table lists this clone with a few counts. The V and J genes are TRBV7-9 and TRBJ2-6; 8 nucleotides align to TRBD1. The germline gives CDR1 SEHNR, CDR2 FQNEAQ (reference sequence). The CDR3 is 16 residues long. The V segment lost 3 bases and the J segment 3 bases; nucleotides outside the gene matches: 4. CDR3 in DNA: TGTGCCAGCAGCTTGAAGGACAGGGATGGGGCCAACGTCCTGACTTTC. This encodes CASSLKDRDGANVLTF.

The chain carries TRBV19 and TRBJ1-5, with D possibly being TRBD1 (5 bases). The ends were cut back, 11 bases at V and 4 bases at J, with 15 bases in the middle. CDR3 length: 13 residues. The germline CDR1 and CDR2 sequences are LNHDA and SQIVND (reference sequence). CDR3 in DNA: TGTGCCGAGAGCGCAGGGCGGAATCAGCCCCAGCATTTT. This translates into CAESAGRNQPQHF.

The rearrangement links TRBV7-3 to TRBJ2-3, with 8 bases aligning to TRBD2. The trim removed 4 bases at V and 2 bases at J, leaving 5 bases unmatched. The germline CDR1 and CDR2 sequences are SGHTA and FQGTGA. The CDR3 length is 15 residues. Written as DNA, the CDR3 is TGTGCCAGCAGCTCCCCGACTAGCGTCACAGATACGCAGTATTTT. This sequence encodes CASSSPTSVTDTQYF.

The CDR3 nucleotides read TGCAGCTCTTCTATCGGGGGGAACACTGAAGCTTTCTTT. Residues: CSSSIGGNTEAFF. The chain has TRBV29-1 and TRBJ1-1; a weak D match, TRBD1 (5 bases). The CDR3 consists of 13 residues. With 8 bases removed from V and 1 base from J, the gap between germline ends came to 14 bases. Per germline, CDR1 SQVTM and CDR2 ANQGSEA.

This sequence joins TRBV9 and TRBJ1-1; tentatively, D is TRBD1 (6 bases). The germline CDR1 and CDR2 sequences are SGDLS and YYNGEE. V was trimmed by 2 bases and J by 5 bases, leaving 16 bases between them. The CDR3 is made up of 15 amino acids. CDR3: CASSVKAGAVTEAFF. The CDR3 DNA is TGTGCCAGCAGCGTTAAGGCAGGGGCGGTAACTGAAGCTTTCTTT.

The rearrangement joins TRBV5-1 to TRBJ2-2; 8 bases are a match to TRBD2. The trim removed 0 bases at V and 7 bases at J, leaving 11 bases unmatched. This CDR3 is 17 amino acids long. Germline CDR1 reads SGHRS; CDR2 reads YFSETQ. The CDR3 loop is CASSLGGLTSAHGELFF. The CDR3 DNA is TGCGCCAGCAGCTTGGGGGGACTGACTAGCGCGCACGGGGAGCTGTTTTTT.

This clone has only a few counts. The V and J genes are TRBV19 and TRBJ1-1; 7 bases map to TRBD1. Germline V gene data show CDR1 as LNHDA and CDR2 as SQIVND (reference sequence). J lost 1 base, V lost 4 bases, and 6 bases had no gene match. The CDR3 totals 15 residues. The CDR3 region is CASSTTGARNTEAFF. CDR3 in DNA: TGTGCCAGTAGTACAACAGGGGCGAGGAACACTGAAGCTTTCTTT.

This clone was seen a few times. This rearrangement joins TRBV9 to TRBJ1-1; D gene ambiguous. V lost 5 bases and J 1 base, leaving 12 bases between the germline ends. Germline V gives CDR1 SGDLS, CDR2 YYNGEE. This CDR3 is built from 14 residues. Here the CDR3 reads CASRAGLGNTEAFF. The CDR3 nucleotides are TGTGCCAGCAGGGCGGGATTAGGGAACACTGAAGCTTTCTTT. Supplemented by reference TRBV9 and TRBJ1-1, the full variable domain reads DSGVTQTPKHLITATGQRVTLRCSPRSGDLSVYWYQQSLDQGLQFLIQYYNGEERAKGNILERFSAQQFPDLHSELNLSSLELGDSALYFCASRAGLGNTEAFFGQGTRLTVV.

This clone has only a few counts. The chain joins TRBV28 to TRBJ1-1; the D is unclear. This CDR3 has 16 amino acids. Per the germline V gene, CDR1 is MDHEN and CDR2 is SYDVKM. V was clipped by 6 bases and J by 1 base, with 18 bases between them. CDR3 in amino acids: CASRGPGLIGNTEAFF. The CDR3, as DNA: TGTGCCAGCAGAGGCCCAGGCCTTATCGGGAACACTGAAGCTTTCTTT. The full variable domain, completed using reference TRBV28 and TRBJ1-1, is DVKVTQSSRYLVKRTGEKVFLECVQDMDHENMFWYRQDPGLGLRLIYFSYDVKMKEKGDIPEGYSVSREKKERFSLILESASTNQTSMYLCASRGPGLIGNTEAFFGQGTRLTVV.

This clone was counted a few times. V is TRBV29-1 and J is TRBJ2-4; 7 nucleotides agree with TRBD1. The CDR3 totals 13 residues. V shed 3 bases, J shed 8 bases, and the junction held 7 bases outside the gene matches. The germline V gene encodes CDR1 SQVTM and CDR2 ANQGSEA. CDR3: CSVDEGGEDIQYF. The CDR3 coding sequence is TGCAGCGTTGATGAAGGGGGCGAGGACATTCAGTACTTC.

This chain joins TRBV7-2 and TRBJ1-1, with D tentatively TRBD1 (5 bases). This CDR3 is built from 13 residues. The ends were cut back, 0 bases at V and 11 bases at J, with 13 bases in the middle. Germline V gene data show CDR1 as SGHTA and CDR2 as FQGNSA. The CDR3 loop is CASSLAGTGEAFF. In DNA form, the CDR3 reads TGTGCCAGCAGCTTAGCAGGGACGGGAGAGGCTTTCTTT.

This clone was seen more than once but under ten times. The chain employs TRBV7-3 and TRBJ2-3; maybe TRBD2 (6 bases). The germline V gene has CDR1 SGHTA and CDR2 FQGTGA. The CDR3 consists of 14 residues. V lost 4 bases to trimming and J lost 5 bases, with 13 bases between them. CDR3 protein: CASSSSGVEDTQYF. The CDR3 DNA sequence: TGTGCCAGCAGCTCTTCGGGAGTTGAAGATACGCAGTATTTT. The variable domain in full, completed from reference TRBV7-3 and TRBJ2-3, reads GAGVSQTPSNKVTEKGKYVELRCDPISGHTALYWYRQSLGQGPEFLIYFQGTGAADDSGLPNDRFFAVRPEGSVSTLKIQRTERGDSAVYLCASSSSGVEDTQYFGPGTRLTVL.

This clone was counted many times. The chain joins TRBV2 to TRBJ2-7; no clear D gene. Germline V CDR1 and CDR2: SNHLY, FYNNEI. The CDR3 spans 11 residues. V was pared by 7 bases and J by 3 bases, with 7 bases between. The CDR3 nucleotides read TGTGCCAGCACGAGAGACTACGAGCAGTACTTC. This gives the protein CASTRDYEQYF. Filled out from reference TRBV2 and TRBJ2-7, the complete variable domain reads EPEVTQTPSHQVTQMGQEVILRCVPISNHLYFYWYRQILGQKVEFLVSFYNNEISEKSEIFDDQFSVERPDGSNFTLKIRSTKLEDSAMYFCASTRDYEQYFGPGTRLTVT.

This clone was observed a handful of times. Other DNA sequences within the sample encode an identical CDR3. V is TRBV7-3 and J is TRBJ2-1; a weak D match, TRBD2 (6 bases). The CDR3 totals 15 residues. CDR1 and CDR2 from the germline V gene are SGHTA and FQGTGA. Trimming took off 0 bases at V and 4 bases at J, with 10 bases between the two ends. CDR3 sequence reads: CASSLTSGYYNEQFF. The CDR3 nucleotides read TGTGCCAGCAGCTTAACTAGCGGATATTACAATGAGCAGTTCTTC.

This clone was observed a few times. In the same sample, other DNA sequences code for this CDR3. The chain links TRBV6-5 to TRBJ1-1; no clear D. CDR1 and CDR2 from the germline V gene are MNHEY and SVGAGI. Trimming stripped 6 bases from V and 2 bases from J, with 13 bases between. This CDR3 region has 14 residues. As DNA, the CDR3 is TGTGCCAGCAGCCCATCACGGGAAAACACTGAAGCTTTCTTT. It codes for CASSPSRENTEAFF.

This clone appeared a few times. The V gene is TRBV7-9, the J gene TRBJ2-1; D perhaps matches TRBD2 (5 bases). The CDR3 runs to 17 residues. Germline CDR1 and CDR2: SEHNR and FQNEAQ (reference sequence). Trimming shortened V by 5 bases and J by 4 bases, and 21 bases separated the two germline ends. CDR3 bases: TGTGCCAGCAGCCCGGCGGTTGAGGGAGCTGGATACAATGAGCAGTTCTTC. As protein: CASSPAVEGAGYNEQFF.

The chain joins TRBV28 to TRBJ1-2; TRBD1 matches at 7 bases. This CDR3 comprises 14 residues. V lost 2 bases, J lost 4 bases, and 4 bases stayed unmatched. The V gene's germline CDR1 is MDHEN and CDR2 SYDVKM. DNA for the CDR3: TGTGCCAGCAGTTTAGACAGGGTGGGCTATGGCTACACCTTC. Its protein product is CASSLDRVGYGYTF.

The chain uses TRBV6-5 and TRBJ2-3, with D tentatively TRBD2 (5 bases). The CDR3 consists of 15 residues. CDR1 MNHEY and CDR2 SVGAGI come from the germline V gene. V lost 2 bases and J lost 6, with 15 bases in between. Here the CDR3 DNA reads TGTGCCAGCAGTTACCAGCGCCCGGGGATTGATACGCAGTATTTT. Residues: CASSYQRPGIDTQYF.

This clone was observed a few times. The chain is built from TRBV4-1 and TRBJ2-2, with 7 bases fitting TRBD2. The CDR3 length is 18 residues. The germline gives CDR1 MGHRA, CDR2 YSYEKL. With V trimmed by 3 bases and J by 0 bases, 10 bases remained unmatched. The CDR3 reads CASSQRGRENSNTGELFF. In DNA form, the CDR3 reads TGCGCCAGCAGCCAGCGAGGGCGGGAGAATTCGAACACCGGGGAGCTGTTTTTT.

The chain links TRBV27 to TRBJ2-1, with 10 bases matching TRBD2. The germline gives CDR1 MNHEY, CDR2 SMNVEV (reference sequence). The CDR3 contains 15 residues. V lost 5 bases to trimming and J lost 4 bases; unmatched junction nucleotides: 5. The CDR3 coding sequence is TGTGCCAGCAGTATGCTAGCGGGGGCGTACAATGAGCAGTTCTTC. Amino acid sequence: CASSMLAGAYNEQFF.